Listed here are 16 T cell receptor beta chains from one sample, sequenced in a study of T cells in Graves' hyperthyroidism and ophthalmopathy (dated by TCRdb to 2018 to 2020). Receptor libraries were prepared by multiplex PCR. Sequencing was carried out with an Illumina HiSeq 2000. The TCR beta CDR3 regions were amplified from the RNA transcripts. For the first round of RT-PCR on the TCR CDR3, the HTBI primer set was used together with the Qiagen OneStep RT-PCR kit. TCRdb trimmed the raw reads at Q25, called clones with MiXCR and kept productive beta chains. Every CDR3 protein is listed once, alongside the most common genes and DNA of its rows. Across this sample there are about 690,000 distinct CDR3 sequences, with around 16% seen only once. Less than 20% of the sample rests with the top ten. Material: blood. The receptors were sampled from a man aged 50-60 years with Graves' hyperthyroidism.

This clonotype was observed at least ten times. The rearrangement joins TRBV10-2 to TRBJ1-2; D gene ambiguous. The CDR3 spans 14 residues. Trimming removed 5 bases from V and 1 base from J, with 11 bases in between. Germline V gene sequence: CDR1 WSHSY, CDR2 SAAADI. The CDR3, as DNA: TGCGCCAGCAGTCTGACATCCCATAACTATGGCTACACCTTC. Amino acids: CASSLTSHNYGYTF.

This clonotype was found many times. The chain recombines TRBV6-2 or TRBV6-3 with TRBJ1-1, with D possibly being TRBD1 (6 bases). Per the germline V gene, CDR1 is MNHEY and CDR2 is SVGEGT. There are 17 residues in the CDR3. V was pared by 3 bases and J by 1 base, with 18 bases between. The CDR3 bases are TGTGCCAGCAGTTATCCCCTTTATCGGGGGCCGAACACTGAAGCTTTCTTT. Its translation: CASSYPLYRGPNTEAFF.

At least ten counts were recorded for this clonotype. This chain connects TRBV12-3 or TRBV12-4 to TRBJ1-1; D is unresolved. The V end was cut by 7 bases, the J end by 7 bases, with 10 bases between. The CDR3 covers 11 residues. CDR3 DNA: TGTGCCAGCACCATGACCGGTGAAGCTTTCTTT. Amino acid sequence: CASTMTGEAFF.

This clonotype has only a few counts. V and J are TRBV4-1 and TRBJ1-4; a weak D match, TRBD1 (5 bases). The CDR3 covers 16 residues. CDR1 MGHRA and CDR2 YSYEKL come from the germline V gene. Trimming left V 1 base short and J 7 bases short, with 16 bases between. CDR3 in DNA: TGCGCCAGCAGCCAAGCAGCGGGCAGGGTCGGTGAAAAACTGTTTTTT. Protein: CASSQAAGRVGEKLFF.

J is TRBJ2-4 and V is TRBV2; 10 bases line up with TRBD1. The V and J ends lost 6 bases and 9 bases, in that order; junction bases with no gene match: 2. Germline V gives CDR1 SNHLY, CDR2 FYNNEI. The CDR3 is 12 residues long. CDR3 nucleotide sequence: TGTGCCAGCAGGTGGGACAGGGGCATTCAGTACTTC. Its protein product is CASRWDRGIQYF.

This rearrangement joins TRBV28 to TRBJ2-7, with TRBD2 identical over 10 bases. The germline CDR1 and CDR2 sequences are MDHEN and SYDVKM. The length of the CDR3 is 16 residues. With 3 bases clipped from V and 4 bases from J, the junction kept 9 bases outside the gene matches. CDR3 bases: TGTGCCAGCAGTTTTCCCAGCGGGAGGGCCAGGTACGAGCAGTACTTC. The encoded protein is CASSFPSGRARYEQYF.

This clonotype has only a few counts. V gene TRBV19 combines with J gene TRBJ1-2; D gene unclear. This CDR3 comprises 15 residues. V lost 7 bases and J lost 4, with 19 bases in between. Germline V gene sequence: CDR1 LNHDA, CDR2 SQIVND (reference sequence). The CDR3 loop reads CASKAGSAHSYGYTF. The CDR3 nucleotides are TGTGCCAGTAAAGCCGGGTCAGCTCATTCCTATGGCTACACCTTC.

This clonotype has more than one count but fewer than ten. CDR3 DNA sequence: TGCAGTGCTAGGCCTAGCGGCCATTCAGATACGCAGTATTTT. Translating gives CSARPSGHSDTQYF. The V gene is TRBV20-1, the J gene TRBJ2-3; 7 bases map to TRBD2. The germline V gene encodes CDR1 DFQATT and CDR2 SNEGSKA (reference sequence). J lost 4 bases, V lost 3 bases, and 7 bases had no gene match. There are 14 residues in the CDR3.

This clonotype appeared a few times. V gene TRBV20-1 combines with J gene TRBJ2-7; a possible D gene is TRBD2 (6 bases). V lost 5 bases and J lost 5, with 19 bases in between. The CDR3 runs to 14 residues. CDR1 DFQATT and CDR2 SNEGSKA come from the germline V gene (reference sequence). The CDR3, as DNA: TGCAGTGCTCGGGGGATCGGGGGATTCGACGAGCAGTACTTC. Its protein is CSARGIGGFDEQYF.

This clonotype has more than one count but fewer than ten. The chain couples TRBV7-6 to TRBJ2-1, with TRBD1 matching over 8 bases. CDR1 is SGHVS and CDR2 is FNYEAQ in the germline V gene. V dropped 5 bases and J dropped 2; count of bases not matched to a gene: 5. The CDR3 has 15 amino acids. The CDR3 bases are TGTGCCAGCAGCCCGACAGGGGAGACCTACAATGAGCAGTTCTTC. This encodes CASSPTGETYNEQFF. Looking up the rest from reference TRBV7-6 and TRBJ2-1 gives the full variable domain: GAGVSQSPRYKVTKRGQDVALRCDPISGHVSLYWYRQALGQGPEFLTYFNYEAQQDKSGLPNDRFSAERPEGSISTLTIQRTEQRDSAMYRCASSPTGETYNEQFFGPGTRLTVL.

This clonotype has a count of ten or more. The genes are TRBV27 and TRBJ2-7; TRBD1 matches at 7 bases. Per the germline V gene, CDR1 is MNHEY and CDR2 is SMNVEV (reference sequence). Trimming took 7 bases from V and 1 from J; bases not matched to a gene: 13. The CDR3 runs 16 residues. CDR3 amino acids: CASTPERGRVSYEQYF. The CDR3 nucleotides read TGTGCCAGCACTCCCGAGAGGGGGCGCGTTTCCTACGAGCAGTACTTC.

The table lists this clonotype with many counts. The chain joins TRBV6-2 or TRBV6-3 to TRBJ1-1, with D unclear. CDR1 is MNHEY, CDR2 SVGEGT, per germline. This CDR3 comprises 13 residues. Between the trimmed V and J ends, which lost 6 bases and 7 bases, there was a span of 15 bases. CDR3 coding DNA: TGTGCCAGCAGCTGGCAGCACCTCTTTGAAGCTTTCTTT. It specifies CASSWQHLFEAFF.

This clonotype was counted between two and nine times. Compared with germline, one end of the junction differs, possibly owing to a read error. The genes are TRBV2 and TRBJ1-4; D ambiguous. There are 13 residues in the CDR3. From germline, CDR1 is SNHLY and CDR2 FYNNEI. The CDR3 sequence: CATRHVETENLFF. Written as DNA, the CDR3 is TGTGCCACCCGCCACGTAGAGACCGAAAACCTGTTTTTT.

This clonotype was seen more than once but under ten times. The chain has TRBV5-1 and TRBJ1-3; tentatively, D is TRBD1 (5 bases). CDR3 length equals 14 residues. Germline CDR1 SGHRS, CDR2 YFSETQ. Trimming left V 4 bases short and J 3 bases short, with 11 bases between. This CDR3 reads CASSKGTSGNTIYF. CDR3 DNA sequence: TGCGCCAGCAGCAAGGGGACGAGTGGAAACACCATATATTTT.

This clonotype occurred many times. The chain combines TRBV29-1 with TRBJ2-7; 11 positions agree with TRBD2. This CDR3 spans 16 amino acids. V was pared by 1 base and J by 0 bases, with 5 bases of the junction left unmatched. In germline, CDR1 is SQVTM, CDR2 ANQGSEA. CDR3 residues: CSVEGVSGRASYEQYF. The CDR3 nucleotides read TGCAGCGTTGAAGGGGTTAGCGGGAGGGCCTCCTACGAGCAGTACTTC.

The DNA of the CDR3 is TGTGCCAGCAGCTGGGGACTAGCGGGTACCGAGCAGTACTTC. As protein: CASSWGLAGTEQYF. The chain links TRBV7-9 to TRBJ2-7; 12 bases agree with TRBD2. This CDR3 is 14 amino acids long. With V trimmed by 4 bases and J by 6 bases, 4 bases remained unmatched. CDR1 and CDR2 (germline): SEHNR, FQNEAQ (reference sequence).